Sequencing of this T cell receptor (beta chain) was carried out in a study of post-analysis software for immune sequencing data. Across the whole study: The courses of disease that were included comprised relapsing-remitting, secondary progressive and progressive-relapsing multiple sclerosis. Study findings and constraints: Roughly 5 TRBV segments occurring more often in patients than controls included TRBV5-6, TRBV5-1 and TRBV20-1. Samples prepared in the same batch strongly co-clustered by F measure. Significantly decreased normalized Chao1 diversity was recorded for multiple sclerosis patients relative to controls.

CDR3 length: 16 residues. Germline lookup yields CDR1 KGHSH and CDR2 LQKENI. Trimming took 0 bases from V and 1 from J, leaving 12 bases between them. Incorporated into the TCR beta cDNA libraries were unique molecular identifiers, which served to reduce PCR and sequencing biases. TCRdb redid the calling of the PCR reads with MiXCR, one entry per CDR3 protein. In the table there are about 460,000 distinct CDR3 sequences, 45% of which are singletons. This clonotype was detected only a few times. Its antigen is currently unknown. This chain connects TRBV18 to TRBJ2-5; D call uncertain. The receptor's source is a girl under 18 with multiple sclerosis. Sequencing was carried out using blood. The CDR3 sequence is CASSPPQPRTQETQYF. In DNA, the CDR3 is TGTGCCAGCTCACCACCCCAGCCCAGAACCCAAGAGACCCAGTACTTC.